A single sample gave rise to the 9 T cell receptor beta chains below, sequenced in a study of OX40 agonist ivuxolimab in advanced cancers. Profiled with immunoSEQ multiplex PCR; TCRdb holds only in-frame clones, not every one. The data contain about 92,000 clones, 91% of them singletons. The specimen was CD4+ or CD8+ T cells sorted from blood, collected in a trial of the OX40 agonist ivuxolimab. These receptors originate from an adult with an advanced solid tumor such as melanoma, head and neck, liver or kidney cancer.

This rearrangement joins TRBV15 to TRBJ2-3, with D uncertain. The V end was cut by 0 bases, the J end by 5 bases, with 3 bases between. Per the germline V gene, CDR1 is LNHNV and CDR2 is YYDKDF (reference sequence). The CDR3 is 12 amino acids. CDR3 sequence: CATSRDGDTQYF. The CDR3 DNA is TGTGCCACCAGCAGAGATGGAGATACGCAGTATTTT.

The V and J genes are TRBV5-1 and TRBJ1-5; D gene ambiguous. Germline V gene sequence: CDR1 SGHRS, CDR2 YFSETQ. The CDR3 length is 13 residues. Trimming removed 4 bases at V and 4 bases at J, with 9 bases between. The CDR3 coding sequence is TGCGCCAGCAGCATCGAAGTAAATCAGCCCCAGCATTTT. It specifies CASSIEVNQPQHF.

This clone was recorded only once. Other DNA sequences of this sample code for an identical CDR3. V and J are TRBV2 and TRBJ2-3; maybe TRBD1 (5 bases). Germline CDR1 SNHLY, CDR2 FYNNEI. The CDR3 loop spans 12 amino acids. V lost 1 base, J lost 6 bases, and 5 bases lay in between. The CDR3 sequence: CASSEDRDTQYF. The CDR3 DNA reads TGTGCCAGCAGTGAAGACAGGGATACGCAGTATTTT. Complete variable domain (other parts from reference TRBV2 and TRBJ2-3): EPEVTQTPSHQVTQMGQEVILRCVPISNHLYFYWYRQILGQKVEFLVSFYNNEISEKSEIFDDQFSVERPDGSNFTLKIRSTKLEDSAMYFCASSEDRDTQYFGPGTRLTVL.

The chain combines TRBV7-8 with TRBJ1-1, with D unclear. Germline CDR1 and CDR2: SGHVS and FQNEAQ. The CDR3 has 15 residues. V was shortened by 2 bases and J by 0 bases, with 10 bases between the two germline ends. The CDR3 reads CASSLRGVLNTEAFF. The DNA of the CDR3 is TGTGCCAGCAGCTTAAGAGGTGTCCTGAACACTGAAGCTTTCTTT.

This chain links TRBV5-1 with TRBJ2-1; no clear D gene. The CDR3 totals 16 residues. The germline V gene has CDR1 SGHRS and CDR2 YFSETQ. The V end was cut by 2 bases, the J end by 3 bases, with 15 bases between. The CDR3 nucleotides read TGCGCCAGCAGCTTTTCCCCGACTGAGAACTACAATGAGCAGTTCTTC. Its translation: CASSFSPTENYNEQFF. The full variable domain, completed using reference TRBV5-1 and TRBJ2-1, is KAGVTQTPRYLIKTRGQQVTLSCSPISGHRSVSWYQQTPGQGLQFLFEYFSETQRNKGNFPGRFSGRQFSNSRSEMNVSTLELGDSALYLCASSFSPTENYNEQFFGPGTRLTVL.

V is TRBV2 and J is TRBJ2-5; 9 nucleotides match TRBD2. V lost 7 bases, J lost 1 base, and 4 bases stayed unmatched. This CDR3 comprises 14 residues. CDR1 is SNHLY and CDR2 is FYNNEI in the germline V gene. CDR3 sequence: CASTRTSVQETQYF. Written as DNA, the CDR3 is TGTGCCAGCACGAGGACTAGCGTCCAAGAGACCCAGTACTTC.

This rearrangement joins TRBV5-8 to TRBJ2-3; 13 bases are a match to TRBD2. The junction had 14 bases not matched to a gene; V was cut back by 4 bases and J by 3 bases. This CDR3 has 19 residues. Germline V gene data show CDR1 as SGHTS and CDR2 as YDEGEE. The CDR3 sequence: CASSPRTSGRGVGTDTQYF. The CDR3 DNA reads as TGTGCCAGCAGCCCTAGGACTAGCGGGAGAGGTGTGGGAACAGATACGCAGTATTTT.

CDR3 DNA: TGTGCCAGCTCACCAGCGGTAGGGACCGGGGAGCTGTTTTTT. Translating it yields CASSPAVGTGELFF. The chain has TRBV18 and TRBJ2-2; unclear D gene. This CDR3 comprises 14 residues. Trimming cost V 2 bases and J 5 bases, with 9 bases left between them. Germline values: CDR1 KGHSH, CDR2 LQKENI.

The J gene is TRBJ2-7, the V gene TRBV5-6; 12 nucleotides match TRBD1. The junction had 14 bases not matched to a gene; V was cut back by 2 bases and J by 5 bases. There are 18 residues in the CDR3. Germline V lookup: CDR1 SGHDT, CDR2 YYEEEE. CDR3 DNA sequence: TGTGCCAGCAGCTTAGGGCGGGACAGGGGGCGCCAAGGGGACGAGCAGTACTTC. This codes for CASSLGRDRGRQGDEQYF. The complete variable domain, with remaining parts taken from reference TRBV5-6 and TRBJ2-7, reads DAGVTQSPTHLIKTRGQQVTLRCSPKSGHDTVSWYQQALGQGPQFIFQYYEEEERQRGNFPDRFSGHQFPNYSSELNVNALLLGDSALYLCASSLGRDRGRQGDEQYFGPGTRLTVT.